These T cell receptor beta chains were read from a single sample in a study of identical twins. TCRdb itself ran the 5' RACE reads through MiXCR, one entry per CDR3 protein. The sample includes more than 650,000 distinct CDR3 sequences, approximately 6.1% of them seen just once. Sample: naive T cells sorted from blood. The origin of the receptors is a young man in good health. Both conserved end residues are part of each CDR3. Each record gives: J gene, clone size, V gene, D gene, CDR3 protein, CDR3 DNA. A D gene is named only where the DNA matches it firmly. Rows may omit the clone size; those that give it use once, few, many or a size class.

J gene: TRBJ2-1; clone size: few; V gene: TRBV5-1; D gene: TRBD2; CDR3 protein: CASSLARGTSSNEQFF; CDR3 DNA: TGCGCCAGCAGCTTGGCCCGCGGGACTAGTAGCAATGAGCAGTTCTTC
J gene: TRBJ2-4; clone size: many; V gene: TRBV29-1; D gene: TRBD2; CDR3 protein: CSVSGRGVADIQYF; CDR3 DNA: TGCAGCGTAAGCGGGAGGGGGGTGGCGGACATTCAGTACTTC
J gene: TRBJ2-1; clone size: -; V gene: TRBV25-1; D gene: TRBD2; CDR3 protein: CASSESGRGYGYYYNEQFF; CDR3 DNA: TGTGCCAGCAGTGAAAGCGGGAGGGGGTATGGCTACTACTACAATGAGCAGTTCTTC
J gene: TRBJ2-2; clone size: many; V gene: TRBV27; D gene: TRBD1; CDR3 protein: CASRGQGVSGELFF; CDR3 DNA: TGTGCCAGCAGGGGACAGGGGGTGTCCGGGGAGCTGTTTTTT
J gene: TRBJ2-3; clone size: few; V gene: TRBV9; D gene: -; CDR3 protein: CASSPRWGGTTDTQYF; CDR3 DNA: TGTGCCAGCAGCCCGCGGTGGGGCGGGACCACAGATACGCAGTATTTT
J gene: TRBJ2-5; clone size: few; V gene: TRBV15; D gene: TRBD2; CDR3 protein: CATSRGNREGEETQYF; CDR3 DNA: TGTGCCACCAGCAGGGGAAACCGGGAGGGGGAAGAGACCCAGTACTTC
J gene: TRBJ1-1; clone size: -; V gene: TRBV12-3/TRBV12-4; D gene: -; CDR3 protein: CASTHPGRGNTEAFF; CDR3 DNA: TGTGCCAGCACCCATCCGGGGCGAGGGAACACTGAAGCTTTCTTT
J gene: TRBJ2-1; clone size: many; V gene: TRBV29-1; D gene: TRBD2; CDR3 protein: CSVVSGGNNEQFF; CDR3 DNA: TGCAGCGTTGTTAGCGGGGGGAACAATGAGCAGTTCTTC
J gene: TRBJ1-5; clone size: many; V gene: TRBV5-5; D gene: -; CDR3 protein: CASSLQYSNQPQHF; CDR3 DNA: TGTGCCAGCAGCTTACAGTATAGCAATCAGCCCCAGCATTTT
J gene: TRBJ2-1; clone size: -; V gene: TRBV11-3; D gene: TRBD2; CDR3 protein: CASSETSLGEQFF; CDR3 DNA: TGTGCCAGCAGTGAGACTAGCTTGGGTGAGCAGTTCTTC
J gene: TRBJ1-6; clone size: few; V gene: TRBV2; D gene: TRBD1; CDR3 protein: CASRTGTGGFSPLHF; CDR3 DNA: TGTGCCAGCAGGACCGGGACAGGGGGCTTCTCACCCCTCCACTTT
J gene: TRBJ2-1; clone size: few; V gene: TRBV20-1; D gene: -; CDR3 protein: CSARTYSYNEQFF; CDR3 DNA: TGCAGTGCTAGGACTTACTCCTACAATGAGCAGTTCTTC
J gene: TRBJ1-5; clone size: few; V gene: TRBV3-1; D gene: -; CDR3 protein: CASSQNQDQPQHF; CDR3 DNA: TGTGCCAGCAGCCAAAATCAGGATCAGCCCCAGCATTTT